The 26 T cell receptor beta chains below all came from one sample that was sequenced in a study of T cell clusters in autoimmune cytopenias. About 37,500 genome equivalents of blood DNA were amplified for TRB. One tube held mixed TRB-A and TRB-B primer pools for touch-down PCR. No DNA is given; TCRdb re-called the multiplex PCR reads and lists each CDR3 protein once. This sample contains 2,000 to 2,500 distinct CDR3 sequences. The same sample was also used in a study of T cell repertoires in aging, cancer and after chemotherapy.

The material sequenced was peripheral blood. The receptors originated from a human donor in good health.

The genes are TRBV20-1 and TRBJ2-2; TCRdb's assignment of TRBD1 cannot be checked, as there is no DNA. Germline CDR1 is DFQATT and CDR2 is SNEGSKA (reference sequence). The length of the CDR3 is 15 residues. CDR3 loop: CSARGVAPTTGELFF.

This chain joins TRBV18 and TRBJ2-1; TCRdb names TRBD1, which stays unverified in the absence of DNA. The CDR3 has 14 amino acids. Germline assignment: CDR1 KGHSH and CDR2 LQKENI. The CDR3 sequence is CASSGQGPGNEQFF.

Considering frequency, this clonotype is medium-sized. The CDR3 loop is CASSPRLAGLQETQYF. The V gene is TRBV6-2 or TRBV6-3, the J gene TRBJ2-5; TCRdb reports TRBD2, a call that lacks DNA to check it against. CDR1 and CDR2 (germline): MNHEY, SVGEGT. The CDR3 contains 16 residues.

This clonotype is labeled medium-sized based on frequency. This chain connects TRBV6-2 or TRBV6-3 to TRBJ2-3; the D call of TRBD2 rests on TCRdb alone, since no DNA is present to check it. This CDR3 comprises 15 residues. Germline V gene data show CDR1 as MNHEY and CDR2 as SVGEGT. CDR3 sequence: CASQAGLASTDTQYF.

This clonotype is identified as medium-sized from frequency. The V and J genes are TRBV12-3 or TRBV12-4 and TRBJ1-5; TCRdb selects TRBD1, and the lack of DNA leaves this call unchecked. This CDR3 is 14 amino acids long. The CDR3 region is CASSPGQGFRPQHF.

Measured by frequency, this clonotype is medium-sized (0.01 to 0.1%). The chain uses TRBV19 and TRBJ1-5. The length of the CDR3 is 14 residues. CDR1 is LNHDA and CDR2 is SQIVND in the germline V gene (reference sequence). This CDR3 reads CASSMEGFSQPQHF.

The chain employs TRBV30 and TRBJ1-5; TCRdb gives TRBD1 as the D gene, but with no DNA this cannot be confirmed. Germline V gene sequence: CDR1 GTSNPN, CDR2 SVGIG (reference sequence). The CDR3 is 13 residues long. CDR3 region: CAWSRGAVSPQHF.

V and J are TRBV6-5 and TRBJ1-1; lacking DNA, the TRBD1 call made by TCRdb goes unchecked. CDR1 and CDR2 (germline): MNHEY, SVGAGI. The CDR3 extends over 17 amino acids. The CDR3 region is CASSFPGTGGGKTEAFF.

V gene TRBV4-2 combines with J gene TRBJ2-1; absent DNA, TCRdb's TRBD1 call cannot be checked. The CDR3 length is 13 residues. CDR1 is LGHNA, CDR2 YNFKEQ, per germline. This CDR3 is CASSHRASDEQFF.

In terms of frequency, this clonotype is medium-sized. The rearrangement uses TRBV24-1 and TRBJ2-2; TCRdb calls TRBD1, which cannot be checked without DNA. The CDR3 extends over 14 amino acids. Per germline, CDR1 KGHDR and CDR2 SFDVKD. CDR3: CATKGQGAVGELFF.

This clonotype is labeled medium-sized based on frequency. This chain uses TRBV6-2 or TRBV6-3 with TRBJ1-2; TCRdb picks TRBD1, but there is no DNA to check that call. CDR1 and CDR2 from the germline V gene are MNHEY and SVGEGT. This CDR3 spans 13 amino acids. CDR3 sequence: CASSKDRAYGYTF.

This clonotype is classed as medium-sized by frequency. The chain is built from TRBV19 and TRBJ1-1. Germline V CDR1 and CDR2: LNHDA, SQIVND (reference sequence). The CDR3 is 13 amino acids. The CDR3 sequence is CASSMSSVTEAFF.

This clonotype is identified as large from frequency. J is TRBJ1-2 and V is TRBV29-1; TCRdb names TRBD1, which stays unverified in the absence of DNA. This CDR3 has 13 amino acids. Germline V gene data show CDR1 as SQVTM and CDR2 as ANQGSEA. The CDR3 loop reads CSAEGRGNYGYTF.

CDR3 sequence: CASTARSGNTIYF. The chain links TRBV7-9 to TRBJ1-3. Germline CDR1 is SEHNR and CDR2 is FQNEAQ (reference sequence). This CDR3 is 13 amino acids long.

The chain has TRBV11-2 and TRBJ1-4. Germline CDR1 and CDR2: SGHAT and FQNNGV. The CDR3 sequence is 14 residues long. The CDR3 protein is CASSPPFRREKLFF.

This clonotype is labeled medium-sized based on frequency. The chain uses TRBV27 and TRBJ1-5; the D call from TCRdb, TRBD1, cannot be confirmed without DNA. Germline CDR1 is MNHEY and CDR2 is SMNVEV (reference sequence). CDR3 length equals 15 residues. CDR3 region: CASSADRGSNQPQHF.

The chain couples TRBV5-1 to TRBJ1-1. There are 16 residues in the CDR3. CDR1 SGHRS and CDR2 YFSETQ come from the germline V gene. CDR3: CASSLGRVAMNTEAFF.

In terms of frequency, this clonotype is medium-sized. J is TRBJ2-7 and V is TRBV30; TCRdb outputs TRBD1, but without DNA this stays unchecked. The CDR3 runs to 12 residues. Germline CDR1 reads GTSNPN; CDR2 reads SVGIG (reference sequence). CDR3 protein: CAWSAGGYEQYF.

V is TRBV20-1 and J is TRBJ2-1; TCRdb's D call of TRBD1 is untestable without DNA. Germline lookup yields CDR1 DFQATT and CDR2 SNEGSKA (reference sequence). This CDR3 comprises 17 residues. CDR3 sequence: CSARPLLGARTANEQFF.

This clonotype is deemed medium-sized by its frequency. The chain combines TRBV11-2 with TRBJ2-7; the D call of TRBD1 rests on TCRdb alone, since no DNA is present to check it. CDR1 SGHAT and CDR2 FQNNGV come from the germline V gene. CDR3 length: 12 amino acids. The CDR3: CASSGETVEQYF.

This chain uses TRBV7-6 with TRBJ1-5. Germline lookup yields CDR1 SGHVS and CDR2 FNYEAQ. The CDR3 loop spans 15 amino acids. The CDR3 is CASSLGVGSNQPQHF.

This clonotype is called hyperexpanded (1% or more) based on its frequency. The chain has TRBV6-5 and TRBJ1-6; as DNA is missing, the TRBD1 call by TCRdb cannot be tested. Germline values: CDR1 MNHEY, CDR2 SVGAGI. The CDR3 has 15 amino acids. CDR3 in amino acids: CASSYDRGNNSPLHF.

Considering frequency, this clonotype is medium-sized. The chain employs TRBV11-1 and TRBJ2-1. CDR1 and CDR2 (germline): SGHAT, FQDESV (reference sequence). The CDR3 runs to 15 residues. The CDR3: CASSLSRGSYNEQFF.

This clonotype is called medium-sized based on its frequency. The V call is TRBV6-6, the J call TRBJ1-2; with no DNA, the TCRdb D assignment of TRBD1 cannot be verified. The CDR3 is 13 residues long. CDR1 is MNHNY and CDR2 is SVGAGI in the germline V gene (reference sequence). CDR3 sequence reads: CASSRQESELYTF.

Judged by frequency, this clonotype is medium-sized. This chain joins TRBV7-9 and TRBJ2-5; TCRdb returns TRBD2, unconfirmable since there is no DNA. The CDR3 totals 15 residues. CDR1 is SEHNR and CDR2 is FQNEAQ in the germline V gene (reference sequence). This CDR3 is CASRSREGPQETQYF.

In terms of frequency, this clonotype is medium-sized (0.01 to 0.1%). This chain uses TRBV18 with TRBJ1-1; no DNA is available, so the TRBD1 call from TCRdb remains unchecked. In germline, CDR1 is KGHSH, CDR2 LQKENI. There are 16 residues in the CDR3. The CDR3 spells CASSYRQGEENTEAFF.